A selection of T cell receptor beta chains follows, all from one sample in a study of regulatory and conventional T cells in RAG deficiency. The repertoire was sequenced with immunoSEQ multiplex PCR; TCRdb's copy has only in-frame clones and lacks some. The sample includes just over 6,500 clones, roughly 86% seen only once; the top ten take roughly 13%. These data also featured in a second study, about regulatory T cells.

Sequenced: CD8+ T cells sorted from blood. All receptors come from a human donor in good health. Both conserved end residues are part of each CDR3. A D gene is named only where the DNA matches it firmly. The size field is filled for only some rows; it gives once, few, many or a size class.

-	-	14	TRBV7-9	TRBJ2-5	CASSLVMAGETQYF	TGTGCCAGCAGCTTAGTGATGGCCGGTGAGACCCAGTACTTC
-	TRBD2	17	TRBV6-1	TRBJ2-5	CASSESPTGLVLETQYF	TGTGCCAGCAGTGAAAGTCCGACGGGACTAGTCCTGGAGACCCAGTACTTC
-	-	12	TRBV9	TRBJ1-1	CASSGSNTEAFF	TGTGCCAGCAGCGGATCTAACACTGAAGCTTTCTTT
-	-	13	TRBV9	TRBJ2-7	CASSVAVSYEQYF	TGTGCCAGCAGCGTAGCGGTCTCCTACGAGCAGTACTTC
-	-	12	TRBV7-8	TRBJ1-2	CASSLVRGNYTF	TGTGCCAGCAGCTTAGTAAGGGGTAACTACACCTTC
-	-	13	TRBV28	TRBJ1-1	CASSFDRPTEAFF	TGTGCCAGCAGTTTCGACAGGCCCACTGAAGCTTTCTTT
-	-	14	TRBV27	TRBJ1-5	CASSLGGGNQPQHF	TGTGCCAGCTCCCTTGGGGGGGGCAATCAGCCCCAGCATTTT
-	-	15	TRBV19	TRBJ2-5	CASSPARGLQETQYF	TGTGCCAGTAGTCCGGCCCGGGGGTTACAAGAGACCCAGTACTTC
-	TRBD1	15	TRBV29-1	TRBJ1-1	CSVLIPTGMNTEAFF	TGCAGCGTCCTGATACCGACAGGGATGAACACTGAAGCTTTCTTT
once	TRBD2	16	TRBV7-3	TRBJ2-2	CASSRGLAGGDGELFF	TGTGCCAGCAGCCGGGGACTAGCGGGAGGGGACGGGGAGCTGTTTTTT
-	-	15	TRBV5-4	TRBJ1-6	CASSHGTVNNSPLHF	TGTGCCAGCAGCCATGGGACGGTGAATAATTCACCCCTCCACTTT
-	-	13	TRBV7-9	TRBJ1-2	CASSLAGRGGYTF	TGTGCCAGCAGCTTAGCAGGGCGCGGCGGCTACACCTTC
-	-	17	TRBV10-3	TRBJ2-1	CAISESGGTSSYNEQFF	TGTGCCATCAGTGAGTCGGGGGGTACAAGCTCCTACAATGAGCAGTTCTTC
-	TRBD2	14	TRBV13	TRBJ2-7	CASSVGLADYEQYF	TGTGCCAGCAGCGTCGGACTAGCGGACTACGAGCAGTACTTC
-	-	16	TRBV10-2	TRBJ1-4	CASSESGRAANEKLFF	TGCGCCAGCAGTGAGTCTGGCAGGGCCGCTAATGAAAAACTGTTTTTT
-	TRBD1	14	TRBV7-9	TRBJ1-2	CASSLVQGAAGYTF	TGTGCCAGCAGCTTAGTTCAGGGGGCGGCTGGCTACACCTTC
-	TRBD1	15	TRBV23-1	TRBJ2-6	CASSPGTGQANVLTF	TGCGCCAGCAGCCCCGGGACAGGGCAGGCCAACGTCCTGACTTTC
-	-	15	TRBV9	TRBJ1-1	CASSPPTGMGTEAFF	TGTGCCAGCAGCCCGCCAACAGGGATGGGCACTGAAGCTTTCTTT
-	-	12	TRBV21-1	TRBJ1-1	CASSLRGREAFF	TGTGCCAGCAGCCTCAGGGGGCGAGAAGCTTTCTTT
-	-	12	TRBV4-1	TRBJ1-1	CASSQGSTEAFF	TGCGCCAGCAGCCAAGGGTCGACTGAAGCTTTCTTT
-	TRBD2	14	TRBV6-4	TRBJ2-2	CASSEAGDTGELFF	TGTGCCAGCAGTGAAGCGGGGGACACCGGGGAGCTGTTTTTT
-	TRBD1	15	TRBV6-1	TRBJ1-5	CASSAGQGEGQPQHF	TGTGCCAGCAGTGCGGGACAGGGTGAGGGTCAGCCCCAGCATTTT
-	TRBD2	18	TRBV5-1	TRBJ2-7	CASSSGGGGGALSYEQYF	TGCGCCAGCAGCTCGGGGGGGGGCGGCGGGGCCCTTTCCTACGAGCAGTACTTC
-	-	16	TRBV5-1	TRBJ2-1	CASSSLIPNSYNEQFF	TGCGCCAGCAGCTCCTTAATTCCCAACTCCTACAATGAGCAGTTCTTC
-	-	12	TRBV7-9	TRBJ1-1	CASSIRTVEAFF	TGTGCCAGCAGCATCCGGACCGTTGAAGCTTTCTTT
-	-	17	TRBV14	TRBJ1-6	CASSPHGRGAYNSPLHF	TGTGCCAGCAGCCCTCACGGGAGGGGAGCCTATAATTCACCCCTCCACTTT
-	-	11	TRBV6-1	TRBJ2-5	CASRFTETQYF	TGTGCCAGCAGGTTTACCGAGACCCAGTACTTC
-	TRBD2	14	TRBV9	TRBJ2-3	CASSASGGTDTQYF	TGTGCCAGCAGCGCGAGCGGGGGGACAGATACGCAGTATTTT
-	-	11	TRBV7-9	TRBJ1-1	CASRAAQRAFF	TGTGCCAGCAGAGCTGCCCAGCGAGCTTTCTTT
-	TRBD1	18	TRBV5-1	TRBJ2-5	CASSLAVPPAGGKETQYF	TGCGCCAGCAGCTTGGCCGTGCCGCCAGCAGGGGGAAAAGAGACCCAGTACTTC
-	TRBD1	13	TRBV7-3	TRBJ1-1	CASSLAGQLEAFF	TGTGCCAGCAGCTTAGCGGGACAGCTTGAAGCTTTCTTT
-	TRBD2	16	TRBV6-5	TRBJ2-5	CASSYGVAGAQETQYF	TGTGCCAGCAGTTACGGGGTAGCGGGGGCTCAAGAGACCCAGTACTTC
once	-	13	TRBV5-1	TRBJ1-1	CASSLWGSSEAFF	TGCGCCAGCAGCTTGTGGGGTAGCTCTGAAGCTTTCTTT
-	-	11	TRBV30	TRBJ1-1	CAWLTNTEAFF	TGTGCCTGGTTGACGAACACTGAAGCTTTCTTT
-	TRBD2	16	TRBV9	TRBJ2-2	CASSAPSGGVTGELFF	TGTGCCAGCAGCGCTCCTAGCGGGGGGGTCACCGGGGAGCTGTTTTTT
once	TRBD2	16	TRBV15	TRBJ2-3	CATSSTRGASTDTQYF	TGTGCCACCAGCAGCACGCGGGGGGCCAGCACAGATACGCAGTATTTT
-	TRBD1	15	TRBV6-5	TRBJ2-7	CASSYQTGIPNEQYF	TGTGCCAGCAGTTACCAGACAGGGATCCCCAACGAGCAGTACTTC
-	-	15	TRBV6-1	TRBJ1-3	CASSERGVTGNTIYF	TGTGCCAGCAGCGAGAGGGGGGTAACTGGAAACACCATATATTTT
-	-	13	TRBV7-9	TRBJ2-7	CASSLGVLWEQYF	TGTGCCAGCAGCTTAGGTGTCCTTTGGGAGCAGTACTTC
-	-	13	TRBV29-1	TRBJ1-1	CSVEDSVNTEAFF	TGCAGCGTTGAAGATTCGGTGAACACTGAAGCTTTCTTT
-	-	13	TRBV6-4	TRBJ2-3	CASSDADTDTQYF	TGTGCCAGCAGTGACGCAGACACAGATACGCAGTATTTT
-	TRBD1	15	TRBV27	TRBJ1-5	CASSQTDRGNQPQHF	TGTGCCAGCAGTCAGACTGACAGGGGGAATCAGCCCCAGCATTTT
-	-	12	TRBV29-1	TRBJ1-2	CSVEGQGNGYTF	TGCAGCGTTGAAGGGCAGGGGAACGGCTACACCTTC
-	-	13	TRBV5-4	TRBJ2-7	CASSLVGDYEQYF	TGTGCCAGCAGCTTGGTGGGGGACTACGAGCAGTACTTC
-	TRBD1	15	TRBV6-6	TRBJ1-5	CASSRTGMGNQPQHF	TGTGCCAGCAGCCGGACAGGGATGGGGAATCAGCCCCAGCATTTT
few	-	13	TRBV6-5	TRBJ1-6	CASSPWGESPLHF	TGTGCCAGCAGCCCTTGGGGGGAGTCACCCCTCCACTTT
-	-	16	TRBV11-3	TRBJ2-3	CASSFASGRNPDTQYF	TGTGCCAGCAGCTTTGCCTCGGGCCGAAACCCAGATACGCAGTATTTT
-	-	15	TRBV6-6	TRBJ1-1	CASSYSRQANTEAFF	TGTGCCAGCAGTTACTCCCGACAGGCGAACACTGAAGCTTTCTTT
few	-	15	TRBV27	TRBJ1-5	CASSFSVAGNQPQHF	TGTGCCAGCAGTTTTTCCGTGGCGGGCAATCAGCCCCAGCATTTT
-	-	15	TRBV28	TRBJ1-5	CASSLGLGGNQPQHF	TGTGCCAGCAGTTTGGGATTGGGTGGCAATCAGCCCCAGCATTTT
few	TRBD2	12	TRBV5-1	TRBJ2-7	CASSLAGGEQYF	TGCGCCAGCAGCTTGGCCGGGGGGGAGCAGTACTTC
few	-	14	TRBV9	TRBJ1-2	CASSSRDGNYGYTF	TGTGCCAGCAGCTCCCGAGACGGAAACTATGGCTACACCTTC
-	-	13	TRBV28	TRBJ1-4	CASRTATNEKLFF	TGTGCCAGCAGGACAGCAACTAATGAAAAACTGTTTTTT
once	TRBD1	14	TRBV9	TRBJ2-3	CASSVTGVADTQYF	TGTGCCAGCAGCGTGACAGGGGTCGCAGATACGCAGTATTTT
-	TRBD1	12	TRBV6-5	TRBJ1-2	CATRTGEDGYTF	TGTGCCACTAGGACAGGGGAGGATGGCTACACCTTC
-	-	13	TRBV7-9	TRBJ1-1	CASSGGLGTEAFF	TGTGCCAGCAGTGGGGGGCTAGGTACTGAAGCTTTCTTT